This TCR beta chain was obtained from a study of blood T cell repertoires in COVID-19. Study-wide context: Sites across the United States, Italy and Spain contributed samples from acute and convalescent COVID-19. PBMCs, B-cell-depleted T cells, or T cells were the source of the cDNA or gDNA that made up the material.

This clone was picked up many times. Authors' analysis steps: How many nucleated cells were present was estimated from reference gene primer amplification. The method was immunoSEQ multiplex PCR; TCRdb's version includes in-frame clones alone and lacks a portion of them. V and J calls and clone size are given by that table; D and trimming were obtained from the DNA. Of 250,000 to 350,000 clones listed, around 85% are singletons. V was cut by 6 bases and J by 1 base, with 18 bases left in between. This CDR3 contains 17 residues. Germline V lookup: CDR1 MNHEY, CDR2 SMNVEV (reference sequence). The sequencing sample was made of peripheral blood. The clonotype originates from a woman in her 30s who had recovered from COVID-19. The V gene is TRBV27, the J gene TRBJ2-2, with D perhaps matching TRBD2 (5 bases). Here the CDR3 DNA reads TGTGCCAGCAGGGCGAACTCGGGGTCTATGAACACCGGGGAGCTGTTTTTT. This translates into CASRANSGSMNTGELFF.